The next 17 T cell receptor beta chains were all read from a single sample in a study of cytomegalovirus exposure and HLA in healthy donors. PCR involved 60 Vbeta and 13 Jbeta primers. This table comes from immunoSEQ multiplex PCR, and its TCRdb copy is limited to in-frame clones, with some not included. This table holds more than 90,000 clones, about 74% found once. The sequenced sample was PBMCs. These receptors were obtained from a female donor in good health and CMV-seronegative.

The chain couples TRBV14 to TRBJ1-2, with 10 bases that match TRBD1. This CDR3 comprises 16 residues. Germline V gene lookup returns CDR1 SGHDN and CDR2 FVKESK. The V segment lost 1 base and the J segment 2 bases; nucleotides outside the gene matches: 4. CDR3: CASSQGGGQGNYGYTF. DNA of the CDR3: TGTGCCAGCAGCCAAGGTGGGGGACAGGGGAACTATGGCTACACCTTC.

CDR3 sequence (DNA): TGTGCCAGCAGCCCCAGGACTGGCAACAATGAGCAGTTCTTC. It specifies CASSPRTGNNEQFF. V usage is TRBV7-3 and J usage is TRBJ2-1, with D possibly TRBD2 on 5 matching bases. In germline, CDR1 is SGHTA, CDR2 FQGTGA. V was cut by 5 bases and J by 5 bases, with 13 bases left in between. This CDR3 comprises 14 residues.

This clone showed up just once. The DNA of the CDR3 is TGTGCCAGCAGCCTCGGACTAGCGGGAGGAGACGAGCAGTACTTC. It specifies CASSLGLAGGDEQYF. V usage is TRBV4-2 and J usage is TRBJ2-7; 14 bases match TRBD2. Losses at the gene ends were 4 bases for V and 5 bases for J; bases not matched to a gene: 4. This CDR3 has 15 amino acids. Germline V gene data show CDR1 as LGHNA and CDR2 as YNFKEQ.

The J gene is TRBJ2-1, the V gene TRBV5-1; tentative D call: TRBD2 (5 bases). The V end was cut by 0 bases, the J end by 6 bases, with 13 bases between. The germline CDR1 and CDR2 sequences are SGHRS and YFSETQ. This CDR3 has 15 residues. CDR3 coding DNA: TGCGCCAGCAGCTTGGGAGGGAGAAACCCCAATGAGCAGTTCTTC. Amino acids: CASSLGGRNPNEQFF.

The V call is TRBV9, the J call TRBJ2-1, with D perhaps TRBD2 (6 bases). V lost 6 bases and J lost 0, with 13 bases in between. The CDR3 loop spans 15 amino acids. The germline CDR1 and CDR2 sequences are SGDLS and YYNGEE. The CDR3 DNA follows: TGTGCCAGCACCAGAGGCGGGAACTCCTACAATGAGCAGTTCTTC. Its protein product is CASTRGGNSYNEQFF.

The chain uses TRBV28 and TRBJ1-2; TRBD1 agrees at 7 bases. The CDR3 has 15 amino acids. The V gene end was trimmed by 5 bases and the J gene end by 7 bases; junction bases not matched to a gene: 13. Germline CDR1 MDHEN, CDR2 SYDVKM. The CDR3 protein is CASSQRQGNGRGYTF. The CDR3 DNA reads TGTGCCAGCAGTCAACGACAGGGAAATGGACGTGGCTACACCTTC.

The gene calls are TRBV11-2 and TRBJ2-7; D possibly corresponds to TRBD1 (6 bases). Germline V lookup: CDR1 SGHAT, CDR2 FQNNGV. Trimming cost V 5 bases and J 2 bases, with 13 bases left between them. The CDR3 is 14 residues long. CDR3 in amino acids: CASSGTGTPYEQYF. The CDR3, as DNA: TGTGCCAGCAGCGGTACCGGGACACCCTACGAGCAGTACTTC.

The chain has TRBV30 and TRBJ1-6; possibly TRBD1 for D (5 bases). The CDR3 loop spans 14 amino acids. Trimming stripped 5 bases from V and 6 bases from J, with 14 bases between. Germline loops: CDR1 GTSNPN, CDR2 SVGIG (reference sequence). The CDR3 reads CAWGAVEFNSPLHF. In DNA form, the CDR3 reads TGTGCCTGGGGGGCCGTGGAGTTTAATTCACCCCTCCACTTT.

This rearrangement joins TRBV30 to TRBJ2-3; 13 bases agree with TRBD2. J was trimmed by 2 bases and V by 6 bases; bases with no gene match: 5. The CDR3 is 15 amino acids. The V gene's germline CDR1 is GTSNPN and CDR2 SVGIG (reference sequence). Written as DNA, the CDR3 is TGTGCCTGTCCCGGGACTAGCGGGACCACAGATACGCAGTATTTT. Its translation: CACPGTSGTTDTQYF.

This clone was detected only a few times. This chain joins TRBV15 and TRBJ1-1; the D gene is possibly TRBD1 (5 bases). Looked up from germline, CDR1 is LNHNV and CDR2 is YYDKDF (reference sequence). The CDR3 consists of 15 residues. V lost 5 bases and J lost 0, with 13 bases in between. The CDR3 nucleotides are TGTGCCACCAGCGCCCTCGGGGGAATGAACACTGAAGCTTTCTTT. Translating gives CATSALGGMNTEAFF.

The J gene is TRBJ2-3, the V gene TRBV5-4, with TRBD2 matching 12 bases. Germline V gives CDR1 SGHNT, CDR2 YYREEE (reference sequence). V lost 1 base and J lost 6; bases outside the gene matches: 6. This CDR3 spans 16 amino acids. Here the CDR3 DNA reads TGTGCCAGCAGCTTGAGGCTAGCGGGGGGGCACGATACGCAGTATTTT. Protein sequence: CASSLRLAGGHDTQYF.

This chain connects TRBV7-2 to TRBJ2-7; 9 bases fit TRBD1. Per the germline V gene, CDR1 is SGHTA and CDR2 is FQGNSA. The V and J ends lost 4 bases and 1 base, in that order; junction bases with no gene match: 5. The CDR3 extends over 15 amino acids. The CDR3 DNA is TGTGCCAGCAGCTCCGGGACAGGGAGTTCCTACGAGCAGTACTTC. Its translation: CASSSGTGSSYEQYF.

This chain links TRBV5-8 with TRBJ1-4; TRBD1 matches at 8 bases. Per germline, CDR1 SGHTS and CDR2 YDEGEE. The V and J ends lost 5 bases and 7 bases, in that order; junction bases with no gene match: 7. This CDR3 comprises 14 residues. CDR3 nucleotides: TGTGCCAGCAGTACAGGGGGTTTCGGTGAAAAACTGTTTTTT. Protein sequence: CASSTGGFGEKLFF.

This rearrangement joins TRBV30 to TRBJ1-1; D is perhaps TRBD1 (5 bases). The V gene's germline CDR1 is GTSNPN and CDR2 SVGIG (reference sequence). The CDR3 is 12 residues long. V lost 4 bases, J lost 0 bases, and 6 bases lay in between. CDR3 amino acids: CAWKGMNTEAFF. In DNA, the CDR3 is TGTGCCTGGAAGGGGATGAACACTGAAGCTTTCTTT.

The chain couples TRBV5-8 to TRBJ2-5, with 11 bases fitting TRBD2. V shed 6 bases and J 7 bases; nucleotides not matched to a gene: 14. CDR3 length: 16 amino acids. From germline, CDR1 is SGHTS and CDR2 YDEGEE. The CDR3 nucleotides are TGTGCCAGCACCCCCTTCGTCGGGCTAGCGGGGGGGACCCAGTACTTC. Protein: CASTPFVGLAGGTQYF.

The chain links TRBV6-4 to TRBJ1-6; D uncertain. Between the trimmed V and J ends, which lost 5 bases and 0 bases, there was a span of 5 bases. Germline CDR1 MRHNA, CDR2 SNTAGT. The CDR3 runs to 14 residues. The CDR3 coding sequence is TGTGCCAGCAGTCCCTCCTCCTATAATTCACCCCTCCACTTT. It is translated as CASSPSSYNSPLHF.

The chain carries TRBV28 and TRBJ1-5, with 7 bases lining up with TRBD1. The CDR3 length is 15 residues. Looked up from germline, CDR1 is MDHEN and CDR2 is SYDVKM. The junction had 7 bases not matched to a gene; V was cut back by 1 base and J by 7 bases. The CDR3 reads CASSLSRGDPQPQHF. CDR3 DNA sequence: TGTGCCAGCAGTTTATCCAGGGGGGACCCCCAGCCCCAGCATTTT.